This paragraph covers one T cell receptor beta chain sequence. What it binds is unknown. The data were taken from a study of CD8 T cells in ankylosing spondylitis. V lost 2 bases to trimming and J lost 5 bases; unmatched junction nucleotides: 5. This CDR3 has 15 residues. Germline lookup yields CDR1 SGDLS and CDR2 YYNGEE. TCRdb redid the calling of the 5' RACE reads with MiXCR, one entry per CDR3 protein. The top ten clones hold 2% to 3% of a sample with under 300,000 distinct CDR3 sequences, approximately 10% of them seen once. Overall study findings and caveats: Disease-linked clones bore a CD8+ phenotype and were relatively rare in peripheral blood. Within ankylosing spondylitis blood, a TCR beta motif made up of eight highly homologous variants appeared to be characteristic. Significant enrichment of disease-linked clones was reportedly seen in matched ankylosing spondylitis synovial fluid.

The sequence derives from a male donor with ankylosing spondylitis or in good health (not recorded which). The chain has TRBV9 and TRBJ2-5; TRBD1 matches 11 bases. Sequenced material: blood, either unsorted or a sorted T cell fraction (not recorded which). CDR3: CASSVGQGARETQYF. The CDR3 nucleotides read TGTGCCAGCAGCGTCGGACAGGGGGCGAGGGAGACCCAGTACTTC.